Below, one TCR beta chain is given with its context. The data were taken from a study of blood T cell repertoires in COVID-19. Study-wide background: Sites in the United States, Italy and Spain provided acute and convalescent COVID-19 samples. PBMCs, B-cell-depleted T cells, or T cells provided the cDNA or gDNA that made up the material.

Under the authors' procedure: Reference gene primer amplification yielded estimated nucleated cell counts. Repertoires were generated with immunoSEQ multiplex PCR, while TCRdb's copy carries only in-frame clones and drops some. V and J calls and clone size follow that table, whereas D and trimming were derived from the DNA. The sample holds approximately 500,000 clones; 80% to 90% are singletons and the top ten take roughly 3.1%. This CDR3 is built from 15 residues. V shed 4 bases, J shed 3 bases, and the junction held 7 bases outside the gene matches. From germline, CDR1 is MDHEN and CDR2 SYDVKM. The chain is built from TRBV28 and TRBJ1-1, with 8 bases lining up with TRBD1. This TCR derives from a human donor in a cohort sampled during active COVID-19. The source material was peripheral blood. The CDR3 loop is CASSSPGQVHTEAFF. The CDR3 region has the DNA TGTGCCAGCAGTTCACCGGGACAGGTCCACACTGAAGCTTTCTTT. The full variable domain, with the rest looked up from reference TRBV28 and TRBJ1-1, is DVKVTQSSRYLVKRTGEKVFLECVQDMDHENMFWYRQDPGLGLRLIYFSYDVKMKEKGDIPEGYSVSREKKERFSLILESASTNQTSMYLCASSSPGQVHTEAFFGQGTRLTVV.